This T cell receptor (beta chain) was observed in a study of identical twins (dated by TCRdb to 2016 to 2018). Regarding the study in general: To test whether fetal clonotypes persist, this study deep-sequenced TCR alpha and beta repertoires from monozygotic twins, from unrelated adults of various ages, and from cord blood. Replicate twin experiments were performed at different times using different library preparation protocols to rule out contamination. Results and caveats for the whole study, not just this receptor: Invariant T cells such as MAIT and iNKT could partly confound zero-insertion analyses, though diverse VJ usage argued against this for most clonotypes. Fewer insertions were carried by abundant cord blood beta clonotypes, a similar but weaker trend appeared in young adult naive repertoires, and no such trend appeared in memory repertoires. Compared with coincidental sharing between unrelated individuals, out-of-frame TCR alpha sequences shared between twins had an excess of sequences with low generation probability. Because the same donors could not be followed over many years, the conclusions relied on cross-sectional statistical analysis. In monozygotic twins, out-of-frame TCR alpha sharing was systematically underestimated by recombination models, although the models agreed with sharing between unrelated individuals. The excess sharing between twins in beta out-of-frame sequences was weaker because fewer shared sequences reduced the signal-to-noise ratio.

Relative to germline, V is 5 bases shorter and J is 5 bases shorter, with 18 bases between their ends. CDR1 and CDR2, per the germline V gene (reference sequence), are SEHNR and FQNEAQ. Measured from the cysteine to the phenylalanine, the CDR3 is 16 residues long. Only the CDR3 DNA stays, 48 bases, in frame from base 1. Only healthy Caucasian donors were included. Concerning this clonotype itself: Its antigen is not yet known. Per-base quality was not reported, and no clone a single base away is much larger than it.

The library relied on 5' RACE. Sequencer: Illumina HiSeq 2000. A universal primer binding site was added through template switching, and the final cDNA carried a unique molecular identifier so that TCR cDNA molecules could be counted accurately. Specific primers in the conserved constant-segment region were used to synthesize first-strand cDNA for TCR alpha and beta chains. To control for contamination, each cDNA library was double barcoded with a SMART-Mk sample barcode plus Illumina barcodes. TruSeq adapter sequences, together with Illumina sample barcodes, were added in two successive PCR steps. The Illumina HiSeq platform was used with custom primers to sequence TCR alpha and beta cDNA libraries. Turning to the authors' computational methods: Unique molecular identifiers were extracted from raw reads with MiGEC, and CDR3 positions were determined with MiXCR. Recombination models were inferred per individual with the repgenHMM and IGoR tools using an EM algorithm. Shared clonotype analysis was performed with the tcR package in R, normalizing sharing by the product of cloneset sizes. Out-of-frame nonproductive sequences were analyzed to study raw recombination free of thymic and clonal selection effects. Using fastp at Q25 and MiXCR, TCRdb reprocessed the public reads and kept productive beta chains. Identical CDR3 protein sequences are pooled into one entry, listed with their most common genes and DNA. The V and J calls here are based on TCRdb, not the publication. For this sample there are some 1,600,000 distinct CDR3 sequences; about 32% appear just once. Approximately 0.25% of the sample comes from the top ten.

The TCR originated in a newborn girl in good health. Sequencing used cord blood. In this chain, TRBV7-9 is recombined with TRBJ1-4; TRBD1 is a possible D gene, resting on 5 matching bases. The CDR3 in this case is CASSPDWGSENEKLFF. DNA sequence: TGTGCCAGCAGCCCAGATTGGGGGTCCGAGAATGAAAAACTGTTTTTT.